The 5 T cell receptor beta chains given below trace back to one sample, sequenced in a study of shared clonotypes between healthy human individuals (TCRdb year 2020). The library was made by the immunoSEQ multiplex PCR assay. Held by TCRdb, this immuneACCESS table contains in-frame sequences only and omits some clones. Under half of the omission traces to an unresolved V gene where checked; the cause of the rest is unknown. This sample lists roughly 500,000 clones; 90% to 96% were detected once. In total, the top ten clones hold about 0.068% of the sample. Sequencing was performed on naive CD4+ T cells sorted from blood. The intended sense of this specimen's cell subset or site label: CD45RA+ positively selected. These TCRs come from a woman under 40 in good health.

The chain links TRBV6-5 to TRBJ2-5, with 11 bases lining up with TRBD2. The J call could be wrong; TRBJ2-7 is a better fit for the DNA end. The germline V gene has CDR1 MNHEY and CDR2 SVGAGI. The CDR3 consists of 15 residues. The chain's CDR3 is CASSPLTSGRSEQYF. CDR3 nucleotides: TGTGCCAGCAGTCCATTAACTAGCGGGAGATCCGAGCAGTACTTC.

The chain is built from TRBV5-1 and TRBJ2-7; a possible D gene is TRBD2 (6 bases). Trimming pared 4 bases from V and 2 bases from J, leaving 16 bases between. CDR3 size: 15 residues. Germline V CDR1 and CDR2: SGHRS, YFSETQ. CDR3 sequence reads: CASSPRLEPPYEQYF. As DNA, the CDR3 is TGCGCCAGCAGCCCCCGACTAGAGCCACCCTACGAGCAGTACTTC.

The genes are TRBV28 and TRBJ1-2; 7 bases are shared with TRBD1. The V gene end was trimmed by 2 bases and the J gene end by 8 bases; junction bases not matched to a gene: 8. CDR3 length: 14 residues. Germline CDR1 and CDR2: MDHEN and SYDVKM. The CDR3 region has the DNA TGTGCCAGCAGTTTAGGAGGGGGCGCTTACGGCTACACCTTC. It encodes CASSLGGGAYGYTF.

The V and J genes are TRBV11-2 and TRBJ2-7, with 9 bases lining up with TRBD1. CDR1 and CDR2 (germline): SGHAT, FQNNGV. V lost 8 bases, J lost 3 bases, and 5 bases stayed unmatched. This CDR3 has 13 amino acids. CDR3 sequence: CASQDRGYYEQYF. As DNA, the CDR3 is TGTGCCAGCCAAGACAGGGGGTACTACGAGCAGTACTTC.

DNA of the CDR3: TGCAGCGTACGGGACCACGGGAGCAATCAGCCCCAGCATTTT. This encodes CSVRDHGSNQPQHF. The genes are TRBV29-1 and TRBJ1-5, with a possible D match to TRBD1 (5 bases). Germline CDR1 reads SQVTM; CDR2 reads ANQGSEA. The CDR3 is made up of 14 amino acids. Trimming shortened V by 6 bases and J by 1 base, and 13 bases separated the two germline ends.